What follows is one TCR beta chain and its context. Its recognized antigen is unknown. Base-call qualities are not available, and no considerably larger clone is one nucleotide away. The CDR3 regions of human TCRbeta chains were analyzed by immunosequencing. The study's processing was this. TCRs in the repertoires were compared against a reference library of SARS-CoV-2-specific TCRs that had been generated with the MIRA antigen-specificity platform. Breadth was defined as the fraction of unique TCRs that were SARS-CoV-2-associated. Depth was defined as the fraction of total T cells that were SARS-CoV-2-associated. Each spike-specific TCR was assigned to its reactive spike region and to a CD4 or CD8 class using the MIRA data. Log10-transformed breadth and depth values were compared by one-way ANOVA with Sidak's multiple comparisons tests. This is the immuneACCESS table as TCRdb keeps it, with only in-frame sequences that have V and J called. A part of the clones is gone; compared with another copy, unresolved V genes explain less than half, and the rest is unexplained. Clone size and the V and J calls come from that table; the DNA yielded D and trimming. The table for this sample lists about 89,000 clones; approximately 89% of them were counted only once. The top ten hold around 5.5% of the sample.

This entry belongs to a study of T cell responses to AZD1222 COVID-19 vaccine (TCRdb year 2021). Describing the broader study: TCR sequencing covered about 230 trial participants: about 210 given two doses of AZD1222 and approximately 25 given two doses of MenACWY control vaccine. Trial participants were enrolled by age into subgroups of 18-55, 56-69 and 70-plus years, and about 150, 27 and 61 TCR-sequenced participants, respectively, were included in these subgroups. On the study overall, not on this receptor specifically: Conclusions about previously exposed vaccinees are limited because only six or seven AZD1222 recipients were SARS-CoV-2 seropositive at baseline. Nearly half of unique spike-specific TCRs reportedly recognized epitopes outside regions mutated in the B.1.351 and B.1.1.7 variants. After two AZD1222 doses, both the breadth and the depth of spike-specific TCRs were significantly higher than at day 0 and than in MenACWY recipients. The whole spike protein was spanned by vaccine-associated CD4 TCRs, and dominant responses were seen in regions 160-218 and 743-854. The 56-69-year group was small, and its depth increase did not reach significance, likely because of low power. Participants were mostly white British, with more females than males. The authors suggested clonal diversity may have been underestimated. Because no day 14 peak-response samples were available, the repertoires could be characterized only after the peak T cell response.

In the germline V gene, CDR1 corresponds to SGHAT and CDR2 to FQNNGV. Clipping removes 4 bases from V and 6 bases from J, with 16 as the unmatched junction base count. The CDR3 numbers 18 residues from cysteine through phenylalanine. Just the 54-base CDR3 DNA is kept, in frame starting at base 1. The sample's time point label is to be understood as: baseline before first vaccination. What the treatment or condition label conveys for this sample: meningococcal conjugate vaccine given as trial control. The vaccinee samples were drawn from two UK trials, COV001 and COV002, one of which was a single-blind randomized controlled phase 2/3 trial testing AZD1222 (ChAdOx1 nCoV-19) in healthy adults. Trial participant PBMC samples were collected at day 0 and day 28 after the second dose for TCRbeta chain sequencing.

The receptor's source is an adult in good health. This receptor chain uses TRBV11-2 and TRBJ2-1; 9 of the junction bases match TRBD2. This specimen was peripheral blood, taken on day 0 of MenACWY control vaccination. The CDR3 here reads CASSSSGLAGRTGNEQFF. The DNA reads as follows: TGTGCCAGCAGCTCTTCCGGGCTAGCGGGGCGAACTGGCAATGAGCAGTTCTTC.